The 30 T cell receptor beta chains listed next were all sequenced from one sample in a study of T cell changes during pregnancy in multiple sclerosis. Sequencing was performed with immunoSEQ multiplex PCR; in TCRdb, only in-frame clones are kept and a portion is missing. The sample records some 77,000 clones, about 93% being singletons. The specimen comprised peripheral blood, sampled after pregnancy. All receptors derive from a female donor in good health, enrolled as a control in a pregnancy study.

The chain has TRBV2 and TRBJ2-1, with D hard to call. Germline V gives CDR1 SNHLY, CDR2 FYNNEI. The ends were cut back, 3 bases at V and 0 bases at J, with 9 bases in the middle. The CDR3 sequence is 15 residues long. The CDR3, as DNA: TGTGCCAGCAGTGAGTGGCGGAGCTCCTACAATGAGCAGTTCTTC. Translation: CASSEWRSSYNEQFF. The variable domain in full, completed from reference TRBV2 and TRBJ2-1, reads EPEVTQTPSHQVTQMGQEVILRCVPISNHLYFYWYRQILGQKVEFLVSFYNNEISEKSEIFDDQFSVERPDGSNFTLKIRSTKLEDSAMYFCASSEWRSSYNEQFFGPGTRLTVL.

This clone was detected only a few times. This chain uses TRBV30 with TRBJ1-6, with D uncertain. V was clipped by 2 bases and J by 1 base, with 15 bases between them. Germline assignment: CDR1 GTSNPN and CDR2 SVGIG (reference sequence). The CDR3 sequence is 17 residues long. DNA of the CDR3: TGTGCCTGGAGTACCACGCGCGGAGGTTCCTATAATTCACCCCTCCACTTT. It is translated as CAWSTTRGGSYNSPLHF.

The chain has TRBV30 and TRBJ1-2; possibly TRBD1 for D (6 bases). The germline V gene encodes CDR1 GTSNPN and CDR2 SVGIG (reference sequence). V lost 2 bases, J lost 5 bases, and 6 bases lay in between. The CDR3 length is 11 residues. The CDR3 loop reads CAWSTGYGYTF. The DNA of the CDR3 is TGTGCCTGGAGTACAGGGTATGGCTACACCTTC.

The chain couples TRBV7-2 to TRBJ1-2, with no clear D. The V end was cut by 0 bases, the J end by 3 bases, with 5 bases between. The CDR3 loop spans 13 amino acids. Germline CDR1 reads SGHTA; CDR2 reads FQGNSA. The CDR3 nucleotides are TGTGCCAGCAGCTTAGCCGAGGACTATGGCTACACCTTC. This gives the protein CASSLAEDYGYTF.

The CDR3 loop is CASSLPEDEQYF. In DNA form, the CDR3 reads TGCGCCAGCAGCTTGCCGGAGGACGAGCAGTACTTC. This chain links TRBV5-1 with TRBJ2-7; tentative D call: TRBD2 (5 bases). Trimming cost V 1 base and J 5 bases, with 7 bases left between them. CDR1 SGHRS and CDR2 YFSETQ come from the germline V gene. The CDR3 loop spans 12 amino acids.

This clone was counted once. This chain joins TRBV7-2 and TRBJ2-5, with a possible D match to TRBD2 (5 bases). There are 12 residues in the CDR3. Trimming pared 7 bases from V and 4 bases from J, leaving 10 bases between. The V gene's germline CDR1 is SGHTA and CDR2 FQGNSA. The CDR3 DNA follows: TGTGCCAGCACGGCGGGTCGAGAGACCCAGTACTTC. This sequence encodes CASTAGRETQYF.

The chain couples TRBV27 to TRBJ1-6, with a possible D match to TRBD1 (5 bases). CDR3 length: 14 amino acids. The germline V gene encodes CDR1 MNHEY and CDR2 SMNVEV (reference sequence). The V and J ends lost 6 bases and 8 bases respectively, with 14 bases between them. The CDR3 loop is CASRGWGSDSPLHF. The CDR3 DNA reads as TGTGCCAGCAGAGGGTGGGGCAGCGATTCACCCCTCCACTTT.

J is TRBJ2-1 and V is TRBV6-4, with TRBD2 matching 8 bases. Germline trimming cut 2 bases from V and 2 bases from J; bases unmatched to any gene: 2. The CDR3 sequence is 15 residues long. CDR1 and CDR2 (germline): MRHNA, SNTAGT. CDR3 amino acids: CASSDAGGPYNEQFF. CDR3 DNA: TGTGCCAGCAGTGACGCGGGGGGCCCCTACAATGAGCAGTTCTTC.

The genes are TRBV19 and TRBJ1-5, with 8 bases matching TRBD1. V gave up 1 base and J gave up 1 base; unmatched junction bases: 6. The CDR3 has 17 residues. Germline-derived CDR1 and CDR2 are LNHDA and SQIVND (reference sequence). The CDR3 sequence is CASSIGHRGRSNQPQHF. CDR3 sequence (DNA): TGTGCCAGTAGTATAGGGCACAGGGGGAGAAGCAATCAGCCCCAGCATTTT.

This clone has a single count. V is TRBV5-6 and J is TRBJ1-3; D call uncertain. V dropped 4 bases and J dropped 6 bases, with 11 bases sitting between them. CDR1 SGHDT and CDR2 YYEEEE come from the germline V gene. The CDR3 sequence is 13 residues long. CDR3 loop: CASSRIGLNTIYF. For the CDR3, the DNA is TGTGCCAGCAGCCGGATCGGGTTAAACACCATATATTTT.

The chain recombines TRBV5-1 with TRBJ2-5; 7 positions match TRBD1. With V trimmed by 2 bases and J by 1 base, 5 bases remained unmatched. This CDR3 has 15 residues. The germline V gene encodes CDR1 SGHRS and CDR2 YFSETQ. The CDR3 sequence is CASSFKPGGQETQYF. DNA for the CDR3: TGCGCCAGCAGCTTTAAACCAGGGGGCCAAGAGACCCAGTACTTC.

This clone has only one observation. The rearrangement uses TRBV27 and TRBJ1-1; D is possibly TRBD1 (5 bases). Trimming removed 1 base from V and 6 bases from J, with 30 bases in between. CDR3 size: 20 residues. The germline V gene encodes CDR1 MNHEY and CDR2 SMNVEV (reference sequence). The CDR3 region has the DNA TGTGCCAGCAGTTTATTGACCCCATTTATAGTTGGCAGGGTGGGCGCTGAAGCTTTCTTT. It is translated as CASSLLTPFIVGRVGAEAFF.

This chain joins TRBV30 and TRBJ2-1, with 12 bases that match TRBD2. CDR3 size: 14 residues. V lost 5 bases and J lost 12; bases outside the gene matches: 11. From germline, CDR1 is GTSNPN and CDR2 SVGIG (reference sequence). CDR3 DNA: TGTGCCTGGGAGAGACTAGCGGGAGCAAGTGGGCAGTTCTTC. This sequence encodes CAWERLAGASGQFF.

In DNA form, the CDR3 reads TGCGCCAGCAGCCAAGTTATAGCGGGAGTAGGGGAGACCCAGTACTTC. It specifies CASSQVIAGVGETQYF. The V gene is TRBV4-3, the J gene TRBJ2-5; TRBD2 aligns across 9 bases. J gave up 5 bases and V 1 base, and 8 bases lay outside the gene matches. Germline assignment: CDR1 LGHNA and CDR2 YSLEER. The CDR3 has 16 amino acids.

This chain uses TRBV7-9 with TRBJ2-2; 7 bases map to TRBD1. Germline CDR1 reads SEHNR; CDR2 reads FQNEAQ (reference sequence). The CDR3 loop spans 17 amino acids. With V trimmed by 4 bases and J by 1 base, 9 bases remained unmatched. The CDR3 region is CASSSSTGTENTGELFF. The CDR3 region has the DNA TGTGCCAGCAGCTCCTCAACCGGGACAGAGAACACCGGGGAGCTGTTTTTT.

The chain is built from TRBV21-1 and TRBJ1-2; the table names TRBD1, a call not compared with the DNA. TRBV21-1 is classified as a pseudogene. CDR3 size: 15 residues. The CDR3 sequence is CASSRHIRQANGYTF. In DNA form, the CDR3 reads TGTGCCAGCAGCAGGCATATTAGACAGGCGAATGGCTACACCTTC.

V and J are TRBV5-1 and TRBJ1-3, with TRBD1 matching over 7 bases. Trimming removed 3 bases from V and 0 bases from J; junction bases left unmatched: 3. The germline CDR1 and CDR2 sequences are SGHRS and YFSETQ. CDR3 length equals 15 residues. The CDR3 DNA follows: TGCGCCAGCAGCTGGGGACAGACCTCTGGAAACACCATATATTTT. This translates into CASSWGQTSGNTIYF.

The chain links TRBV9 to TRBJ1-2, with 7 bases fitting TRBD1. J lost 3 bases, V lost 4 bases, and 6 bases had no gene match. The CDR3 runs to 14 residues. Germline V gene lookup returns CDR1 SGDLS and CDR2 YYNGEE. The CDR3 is CASSPYDRDYGYTF. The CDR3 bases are TGTGCCAGCAGCCCGTACGACAGGGACTATGGCTACACCTTC.

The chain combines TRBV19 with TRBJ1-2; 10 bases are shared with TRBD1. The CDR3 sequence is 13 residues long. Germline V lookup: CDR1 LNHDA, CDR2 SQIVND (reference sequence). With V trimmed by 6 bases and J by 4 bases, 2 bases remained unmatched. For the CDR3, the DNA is TGTGCCAGTAGGAGGGACAGGGGCTATGGCTACACCTTC. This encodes CASRRDRGYGYTF.

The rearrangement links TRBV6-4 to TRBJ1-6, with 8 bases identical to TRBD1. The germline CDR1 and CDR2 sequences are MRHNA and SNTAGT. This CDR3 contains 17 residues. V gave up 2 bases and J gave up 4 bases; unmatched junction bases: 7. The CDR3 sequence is CASSDTPRGQYNSPLHF. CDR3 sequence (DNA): TGTGCCAGCAGTGACACACCCAGGGGGCAATATAATTCACCCCTCCACTTT.

The CDR3 spells CASSQGTSGHNEQFF. The DNA of the CDR3 is TGCGCCAGCAGCCAAGGGACTAGCGGCCACAATGAGCAGTTCTTC. The chain carries TRBV4-3 and TRBJ2-1, with 10 bases matching TRBD2. The ends lost 1 base at V and 5 bases at J; junction bases unmatched: 2. Germline CDR1 is LGHNA and CDR2 is YSLEER. The CDR3 has 15 residues.

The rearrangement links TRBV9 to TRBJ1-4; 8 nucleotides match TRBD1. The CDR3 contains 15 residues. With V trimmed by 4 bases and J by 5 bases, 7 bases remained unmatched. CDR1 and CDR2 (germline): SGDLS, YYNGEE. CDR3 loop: CASSPRGQVNEKLFF. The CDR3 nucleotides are TGTGCCAGCAGCCCCCGGGGACAGGTCAATGAAAAACTGTTTTTT.

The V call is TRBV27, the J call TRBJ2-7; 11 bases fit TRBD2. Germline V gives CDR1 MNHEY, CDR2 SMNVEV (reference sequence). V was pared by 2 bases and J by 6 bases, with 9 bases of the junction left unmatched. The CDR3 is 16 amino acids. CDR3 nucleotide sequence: TGTGCCAGCAGTTTACGGCCGGTAGCGGGAGGGGGCGAGCAGTACTTC. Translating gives CASSLRPVAGGGEQYF.

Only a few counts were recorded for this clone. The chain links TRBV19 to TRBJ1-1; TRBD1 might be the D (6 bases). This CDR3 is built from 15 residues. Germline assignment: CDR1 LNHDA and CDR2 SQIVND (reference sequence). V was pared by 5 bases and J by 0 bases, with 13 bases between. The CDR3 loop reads CASSSPGTLNTEAFF. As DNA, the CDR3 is TGTGCCAGTAGTTCCCCCGGGACATTGAACACTGAAGCTTTCTTT.

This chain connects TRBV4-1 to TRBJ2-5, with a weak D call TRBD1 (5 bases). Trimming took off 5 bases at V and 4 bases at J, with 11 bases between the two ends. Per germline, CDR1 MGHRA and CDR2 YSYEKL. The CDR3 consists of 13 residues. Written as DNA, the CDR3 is TGCGCCAGCAGCACCGACAGTCGAGAGACCCAGTACTTC. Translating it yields CASSTDSRETQYF.

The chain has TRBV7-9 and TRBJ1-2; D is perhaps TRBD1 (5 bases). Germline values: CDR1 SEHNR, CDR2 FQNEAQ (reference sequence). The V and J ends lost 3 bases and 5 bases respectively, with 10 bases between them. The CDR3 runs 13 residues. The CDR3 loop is CASSFQGNYGYTF. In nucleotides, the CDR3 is TGTGCCAGCAGCTTCCAGGGAAATTATGGCTACACCTTC.

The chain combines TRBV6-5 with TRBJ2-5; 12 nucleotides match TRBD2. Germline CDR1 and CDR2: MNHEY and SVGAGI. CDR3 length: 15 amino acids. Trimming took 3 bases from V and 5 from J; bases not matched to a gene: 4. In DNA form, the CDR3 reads TGTGCCAGCAGTTATGGACTAGCGGGACAGGAGACCCAGTACTTC. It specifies CASSYGLAGQETQYF.

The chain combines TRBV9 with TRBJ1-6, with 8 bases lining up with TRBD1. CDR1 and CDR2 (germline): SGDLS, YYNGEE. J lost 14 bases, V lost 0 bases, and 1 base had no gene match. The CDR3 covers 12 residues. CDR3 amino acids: CASSVEQGALHF. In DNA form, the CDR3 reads TGTGCCAGCAGCGTAGAACAGGGGGCCCTCCACTTT.

In DNA form, the CDR3 reads TGTGCCAGCAGTTACTCCGATGTTCAGTATGGCTACACCTTC. Amino acids: CASSYSDVQYGYTF. This rearrangement joins TRBV6-5 to TRBJ1-2; D is ambiguous. Trimming took off 0 bases at V and 5 bases at J, with 10 bases between the two ends. The CDR3 covers 14 residues. Looked up from germline, CDR1 is MNHEY and CDR2 is SVGAGI.

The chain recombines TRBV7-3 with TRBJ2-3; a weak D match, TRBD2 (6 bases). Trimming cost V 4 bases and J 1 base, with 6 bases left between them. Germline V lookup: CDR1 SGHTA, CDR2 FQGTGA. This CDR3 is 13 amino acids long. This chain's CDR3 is CASSWGGTDTQYF. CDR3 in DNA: TGTGCCAGCAGCTGGGGGGGCACAGATACGCAGTATTTT.